This T cell receptor (beta chain) was found in a study of T cell responses to AZD1222 COVID-19 vaccine. Clones were sequenced by immunoSEQ multiplex PCR, and TCRdb holds only the in-frame ones, with some missing. The data show approximately 90,000 clones, around 91% seen once. Whole-study findings and limits: The study identified only six AZD1222 recipients as seropositive at baseline. Repertoire sampling happened only post peak T cell response. Increases in Spike-specific TCR breadth and depth were seen after two AZD1222 doses. Females made up more of the donors, who were largely white British, and clonal diversity may have come out too low.

As regards this clone: Its antigen is currently unknown.

Trimming shortened V by 5 bases and J by 2 bases, and 21 bases separated the two germline ends. CDR3 length: 17 amino acids. CDR1 and CDR2 from the germline V gene are SGHVS and FNYEAQ. This clonotype was sampled from an adult who received the AZD1222 COVID-19 vaccine. The specimen was peripheral blood, collected 28 days after the second AZD1222 dose. The chain is built from TRBV7-6 and TRBJ2-5; TRBD1 or TRBD2 may be the D gene (5 bases each). The CDR3 nucleotides read TGTGCCAGCAGCCGTACACCCGGGACCCAGTGGCAAGAGACCCAGTACTTC. Its translation is CASSRTPGTQWQETQYF.